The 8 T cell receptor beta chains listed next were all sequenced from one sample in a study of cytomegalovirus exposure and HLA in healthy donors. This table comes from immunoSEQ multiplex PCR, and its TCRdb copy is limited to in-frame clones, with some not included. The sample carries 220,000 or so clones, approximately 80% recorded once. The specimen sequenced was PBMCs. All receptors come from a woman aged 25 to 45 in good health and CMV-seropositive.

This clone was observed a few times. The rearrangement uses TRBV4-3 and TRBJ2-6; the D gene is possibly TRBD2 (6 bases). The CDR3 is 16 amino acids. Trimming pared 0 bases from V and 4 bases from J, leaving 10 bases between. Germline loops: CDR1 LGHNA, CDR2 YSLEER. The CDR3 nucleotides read TGCGCCAGCAGCCAAGAGTGGACTACGGGGGCCAACGTCCTGACTTTC. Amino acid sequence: CASSQEWTTGANVLTF.

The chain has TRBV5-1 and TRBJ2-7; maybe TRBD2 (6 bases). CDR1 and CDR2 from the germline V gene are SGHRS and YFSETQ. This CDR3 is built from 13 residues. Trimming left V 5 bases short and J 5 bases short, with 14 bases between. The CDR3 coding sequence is TGCGCCAGCAGGGACTACTACTACGACGAGCAGTACTTC. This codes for CASRDYYYDEQYF.

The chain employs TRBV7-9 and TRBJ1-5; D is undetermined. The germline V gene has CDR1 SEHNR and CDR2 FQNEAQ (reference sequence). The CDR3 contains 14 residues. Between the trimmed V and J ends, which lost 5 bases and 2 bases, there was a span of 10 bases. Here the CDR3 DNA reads TGTGCCAGCAGCAAGGGTGGGGGCAATCAGCCCCAGCATTTT. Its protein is CASSKGGGNQPQHF.

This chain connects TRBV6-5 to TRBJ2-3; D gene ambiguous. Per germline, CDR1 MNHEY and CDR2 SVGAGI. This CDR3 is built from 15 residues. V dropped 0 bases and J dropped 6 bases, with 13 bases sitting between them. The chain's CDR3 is CASSYSEGFGDTQYF. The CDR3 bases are TGTGCCAGCAGTTACTCGGAAGGATTTGGGGATACGCAGTATTTT.

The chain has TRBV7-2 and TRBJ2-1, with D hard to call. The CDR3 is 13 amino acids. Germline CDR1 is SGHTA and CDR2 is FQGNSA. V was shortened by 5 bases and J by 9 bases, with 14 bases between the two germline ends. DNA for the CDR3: TGTGCCAGCAGCCCCGACCCGGGCGGTGAGCAGTTCTTC. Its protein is CASSPDPGGEQFF. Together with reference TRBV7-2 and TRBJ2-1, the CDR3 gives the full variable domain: GAGVSQSPSNKVTEKGKDVELRCDPISGHTALYWYRQSLGQGLEFLIYFQGNSAPDKSGLPSDRFSAERTGGSVSTLTIQRTQQEDSAVYLCASSPDPGGEQFFGPGTRLTVL.

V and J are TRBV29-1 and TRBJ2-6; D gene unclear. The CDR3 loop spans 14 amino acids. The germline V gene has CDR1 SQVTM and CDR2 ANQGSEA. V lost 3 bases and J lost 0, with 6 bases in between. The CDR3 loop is CSVDSLSGANVLTF. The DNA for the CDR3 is TGCAGCGTTGATTCGCTCTCTGGGGCCAACGTCCTGACTTTC.

The CDR3 spells CASTPGQITGELFF. CDR3 bases: TGTGCCAGCACCCCGGGACAGATCACCGGGGAGCTGTTTTTT. The chain links TRBV9 to TRBJ2-2; TRBD1 matches at 7 bases. In germline, CDR1 is SGDLS, CDR2 YYNGEE. The CDR3 totals 14 residues. Trimming took 6 bases from V and 4 from J; bases not matched to a gene: 6. Variable domain in full (rest from reference TRBV9 and TRBJ2-2): DSGVTQTPKHLITATGQRVTLRCSPRSGDLSVYWYQQSLDQGLQFLIQYYNGEERAKGNILERFSAQQFPDLHSELNLSSLELGDSALYFCASTPGQITGELFFGEGSRLTVL.

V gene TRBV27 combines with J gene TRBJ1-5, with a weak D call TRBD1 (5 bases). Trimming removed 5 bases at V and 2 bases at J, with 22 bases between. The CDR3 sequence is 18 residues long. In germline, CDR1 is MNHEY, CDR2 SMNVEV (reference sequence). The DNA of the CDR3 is TGTGCCAGCAGTCCAGCCAGGGTGGGATCTTATGGCAATCAGCCCCAGCATTTT. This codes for CASSPARVGSYGNQPQHF.